The rows below give T cell receptor beta chains drawn from one sample of a study of blood T cell repertoires in COVID-19. Measured with immunoSEQ multiplex PCR; TCRdb has only the in-frame clones, and not every one. This table has approximately 150,000 clones, over 75% appearing once. The sample taken for sequencing was peripheral blood. The receptors were sampled from a woman in her fifties or sixties with active COVID-19. The CDR3 runs from the conserved cysteine through the conserved F or W. The D gene is left open where the match is weak. Clone size, where shown, is once, few, many, or a class for clones that have expanded.

.	TRBV29-1	15	TRBD2	TRBJ2-1	CSVVGLAGSYNEQFF	TGCAGCGTTGTAGGACTAGCGGGCTCCTACAATGAGCAGTTCTTC
.	TRBV15	13	TRBD1	TRBJ2-7	CATSRGTDYEQYF	TGTGCCACCAGCAGGGGGACAGACTACGAGCAGTACTTC
once	TRBV27	14	TRBD2	TRBJ2-2	CASKKREGVGELFF	TGTGCCAGCAAAAAGCGGGAGGGGGTCGGGGAGCTGTTTTTT
.	TRBV3-1/TRBV3-2	14	.	TRBJ2-2	CASSPLTITEELFF	TGTGCCAGCAGCCCACTGACTATCACCGAGGAGCTGTTTTTT
.	TRBV5-4	14	.	TRBJ1-2	CASGLQVTNYGYTF	TGTGCCAGCGGGTTACAGGTTACAAACTATGGCTACACCTTC
.	TRBV12-5	15	.	TRBJ1-5	CASATGDHSNQPQHF	TGTGCTAGTGCAACGGGGGATCATAGCAATCAGCCCCAGCATTTT
.	TRBV19	14	.	TRBJ2-3	CASSMGRFADTQYF	TGTGCCAGTAGTATGGGGCGATTTGCAGATACGCAGTATTTT
.	TRBV28	14	TRBD1	TRBJ2-7	CASNNDRAIYEQYF	TGTGCCAGCAATAACGACAGGGCGATCTACGAGCAGTACTTC
.	TRBV11-2	14	TRBD2	TRBJ2-1	CASSTLAGLNEQFF	TGTGCCAGCAGCACCCTAGCGGGGCTCAATGAGCAGTTCTTC
.	TRBV3-1/TRBV3-2	15	TRBD1	TRBJ1-4	CASSQDQGVNEKLFF	TGTGCCAGCAGCCAAGATCAGGGGGTAAATGAAAAACTGTTTTTT
.	TRBV7-8	18	TRBD1	TRBJ2-6	CASSPTGDRETGANVLTF	TGTGCCAGCAGCCCAACTGGGGACAGGGAAACTGGGGCCAACGTCCTGACTTTC
.	TRBV28	16	TRBD2	TRBJ2-1	CASRSVAGIVGNEQFF	TGTGCCAGCAGGAGCGTAGCGGGAATTGTGGGGAATGAGCAGTTCTTC
.	TRBV12-3/TRBV12-4	13	.	TRBJ2-3	CASSFFITDTQYF	TGTGCCAGCAGTTTTTTTATCACAGATACGCAGTATTTT
.	TRBV9	14	TRBD2	TRBJ2-5	CASNSGGSMETQYF	TGTGCCAGCAACAGCGGCGGGAGTATGGAGACCCAGTACTTC
.	TRBV4-2	16	TRBD1	TRBJ1-3	CASSQGMTGGENTIYF	TGTGCCAGCAGCCAAGGGATGACAGGGGGGGAGAACACCATATATTTT
.	TRBV28	13	.	TRBJ2-7	CASSSSDSYEQYF	TGTGCCAGCAGTTCCTCGGACAGTTACGAGCAGTACTTC
.	TRBV5-1	17	.	TRBJ2-2	CASSLEGHRGATGELFF	TGCGCCAGCAGCTTGGAGGGGCATCGTGGGGCCACCGGGGAGCTGTTTTTT
.	TRBV7-8	16	TRBD2	TRBJ2-3	CASSSSSGGRTDTQYF	TGTGCCAGCAGCTCCTCTAGCGGAGGACGCACAGATACGCAGTATTTT